A single sample is the source of the 26 T cell receptor beta chains below, sequenced in a study of cytomegalovirus exposure and HLA in healthy donors. Use of 60 Vbeta and 13 Jbeta primers characterized the PCR. This table comes from immunoSEQ multiplex PCR, and its TCRdb copy is limited to in-frame clones, with some not included. Among fewer than 55,000 clones listed, roughly 72% were seen once. The source material was PBMCs. These receptors were obtained from a woman in her forties or fifties in good health and CMV-seropositive.

In its sample, this clone was seen once. The chain uses TRBV27 and TRBJ2-3, with TRBD2 matching over 8 bases. The CDR3 has 14 amino acids. After removal of 6 bases from V and 4 bases from J, the junction contained 6 bases not matched to a gene. The germline V gene has CDR1 MNHEY and CDR2 SMNVEV (reference sequence). The CDR3 nucleotides read TGTGCCAGCAGGACGGGACTAGGAGCAGATACGCAGTATTTT. As protein: CASRTGLGADTQYF.

CDR3 protein: CAISAGYEQFF. CDR3 nucleotide sequence: TGTGCCATCAGTGCTGGCTATGAGCAGTTCTTC. The chain uses TRBV10-3 and TRBJ2-1; no clear D. The V and J ends lost 4 bases and 8 bases respectively, with 6 bases between them. The V gene's germline CDR1 is ENHRY and CDR2 SYGVKD. The CDR3 has 11 amino acids.

The gene calls are TRBV14 and TRBJ1-1; TRBD1 might be the D (6 bases). CDR1 SGHDN and CDR2 FVKESK come from the germline V gene. The ends were cut back, 0 bases at V and 12 bases at J, with 14 bases in the middle. The length of the CDR3 is 13 residues. CDR3 region: CASSQDLQGPTFF. DNA of the CDR3: TGTGCCAGCAGCCAAGATCTTCAGGGGCCGACTTTCTTT. Filled out from reference TRBV14 and TRBJ1-1, the complete variable domain reads EAGVTQFPSHSVIEKGQTVTLRCDPISGHDNLYWYRRVMGKEIKFLLHFVKESKQDESGMPNNRFLAERTGGTYSTLKVQPAELEDSGVYFCASSQDLQGPTFFGQGTRLTVV.

This chain uses TRBV9 with TRBJ1-4, with 7 bases matching TRBD1. Germline V gene lookup returns CDR1 SGDLS and CDR2 YYNGEE. This CDR3 is 14 amino acids long. J lost 8 bases, V lost 3 bases, and 7 bases had no gene match. In DNA, the CDR3 is TGTGCCAGCAGCGCACAGGGGTCATGGGAAAAACTGTTTTTT. It yields the protein CASSAQGSWEKLFF.

J is TRBJ2-2 and V is TRBV4-2, with TRBD1 matching over 11 bases. Losses at the gene ends were 0 bases for V and 7 bases for J; bases not matched to a gene: 7. CDR3 length equals 17 residues. Per the germline V gene, CDR1 is LGHNA and CDR2 is YNFKEQ. CDR3 sequence (DNA): TGTGCCAGCAGCCAAGAGGAGGACAGGGGGCGTTTCGGGGAGCTGTTTTTT. Translation gives CASSQEEDRGRFGELFF.

This clone showed up just a few times. J is TRBJ1-6 and V is TRBV5-1, with D unclear. The CDR3 length is 14 residues. The germline V gene encodes CDR1 SGHRS and CDR2 YFSETQ. V shed 4 bases and J shed 6 bases, with 11 bases lying between them. CDR3 in amino acids: CASSDRGTNSPLHF. CDR3 nucleotides: TGCGCCAGCAGCGACCGGGGAACTAATTCACCCCTCCACTTT.

This clone was detected a few times. This chain links TRBV5-1 with TRBJ2-3; D gene uncertain. V dropped 4 bases and J dropped 1 base, with 10 bases sitting between them. There are 14 residues in the CDR3. CDR1 and CDR2 (germline): SGHRS, YFSETQ. In DNA, the CDR3 is TGCGCCAGCAGCCCGTTTCCTGGCACAGATACGCAGTATTTT. It codes for CASSPFPGTDTQYF.

V usage is TRBV5-1 and J usage is TRBJ1-6, with 7 positions matching TRBD1. The CDR3 runs to 14 residues. With 4 bases clipped from V and 5 bases from J, the junction kept 3 bases outside the gene matches. Per the germline V gene, CDR1 is SGHRS and CDR2 is YFSETQ. The CDR3 nucleotides are TGCGCCAGCAGCCTGGGACAGAATAATTCACCCCTCCACTTT. Translation: CASSLGQNNSPLHF.

V gene TRBV6-1 combines with J gene TRBJ1-3; D remains unclear. From germline, CDR1 is MNHNS and CDR2 SASEGT. Trimming stripped 7 bases from V and 0 bases from J, with 13 bases between. This CDR3 region has 15 residues. CDR3 bases: TGTGCCAGCACCGAACTAGGTCTCTCTGGAAACACCATATATTTT. Amino acid sequence: CASTELGLSGNTIYF.

The chain has TRBV5-1 and TRBJ2-1; 8 positions agree with TRBD2. The ends lost 6 bases at V and 10 bases at J; junction bases unmatched: 9. Germline V gene data show CDR1 as SGHRS and CDR2 as YFSETQ. The CDR3 has 13 residues. CDR3 DNA: TGCGCCAGCAATATCGGGGGGGGCTGGGAGCAGTTCTTC. Protein: CASNIGGGWEQFF. The entire variable domain, with the rest obtained from reference TRBV5-1 and TRBJ2-1, is as follows: KAGVTQTPRYLIKTRGQQVTLSCSPISGHRSVSWYQQTPGQGLQFLFEYFSETQRNKGNFPGRFSGRQFSNSRSEMNVSTLELGDSALYLCASNIGGGWEQFFGPGTRLTVL.

This chain uses TRBV7-3 with TRBJ1-1; no definite D call. Germline values: CDR1 SGHTA, CDR2 FQGTGA. CDR3 length: 13 amino acids. V gave up 3 bases and J gave up 4 bases, with 9 bases separating them. The CDR3 loop is CASSLGGSTEAFF. As DNA, the CDR3 is TGTGCCAGCAGCTTGGGCGGGAGCACTGAAGCTTTCTTT.

The chain combines TRBV7-3 with TRBJ2-2; 8 positions match TRBD1. V lost 4 bases to trimming and J lost 5 bases; unmatched junction nucleotides: 6. Per germline, CDR1 SGHTA and CDR2 FQGTGA. This CDR3 is 15 amino acids long. The CDR3 bases are TGTGCCAGCAGCTCTGAGGACAGGGCGACCGGGGAGCTGTTTTTT. Its translation: CASSSEDRATGELFF.

The rearrangement joins TRBV28 to TRBJ1-4; D unclear. Germline CDR1 reads MDHEN; CDR2 reads SYDVKM. V lost 6 bases and J 5 bases, leaving 16 bases between the germline ends. This CDR3 comprises 15 residues. The DNA of the CDR3 is TGTGCCAGCAGCCGGTTACAAAGCGGAAATGAAAAACTGTTTTTT. Residues: CASSRLQSGNEKLFF.

This clone was observed a few times. This chain connects TRBV7-9 to TRBJ1-2; no firm D call. There are 12 residues in the CDR3. Germline-derived CDR1 and CDR2 are SEHNR and FQNEAQ (reference sequence). V lost 7 bases to trimming and J lost 8 bases, with 14 bases between them. DNA of the CDR3: TGTGCCAGCATTGACGGCCGGGGAGGCTACACCTTC. The encoded protein is CASIDGRGGYTF.

This chain joins TRBV5-1 and TRBJ1-5; TRBD1 agrees at 9 bases. V lost 1 base, J lost 5 bases, and 1 base stayed unmatched. CDR1 SGHRS and CDR2 YFSETQ come from the germline V gene. The CDR3 consists of 14 residues. The CDR3 region is CASSLRQGDQPQHF. The CDR3 nucleotides read TGCGCCAGCAGCTTGAGACAGGGGGATCAGCCCCAGCATTTT.

The rearrangement uses TRBV11-2 and TRBJ2-1; D gene uncertain. Germline CDR1 is SGHAT and CDR2 is FQNNGV. CDR3 length equals 15 residues. V was pared by 6 bases and J by 8 bases, with 20 bases between. CDR3 sequence reads: CASSFSGDGDDEQFF. Here the CDR3 DNA reads TGTGCCAGCAGTTTTAGTGGAGACGGTGACGATGAGCAGTTCTTC. Full variable domain (rest looked up from reference TRBV11-2 and TRBJ2-1): EAGVAQSPRYKIIEKRQSVAFWCNPISGHATLYWYQQILGQGPKLLIQFQNNGVVDDSQLPKDRFSAERLKGVDSTLKIQPAKLEDSAVYLCASSFSGDGDDEQFFGPGTRLTVL.

V gene TRBV5-1 combines with J gene TRBJ2-7; weak D call: TRBD2 (5 bases). Trimming removed 0 bases from V and 2 bases from J, with 6 bases in between. CDR1 SGHRS and CDR2 YFSETQ come from the germline V gene. This CDR3 spans 13 amino acids. The CDR3 reads CASSLAGTYEQYF. CDR3 bases: TGCGCCAGCAGCTTGGCGGGGACCTACGAGCAGTACTTC.

The V and J genes are TRBV5-1 and TRBJ1-1, with D possibly TRBD1 on 5 matching bases. V was pared by 4 bases and J by 1 base, with 14 bases between. Germline assignment: CDR1 SGHRS and CDR2 YFSETQ. The CDR3 consists of 15 residues. CDR3 amino acids: CASSISGLRNTEAFF. The CDR3 DNA reads as TGCGCCAGCAGCATATCAGGGTTAAGGAACACTGAAGCTTTCTTT.

The chain employs TRBV28 and TRBJ2-3, with D possibly being TRBD2 (6 bases). Trimming cost V 10 bases and J 4 bases, with 30 bases left between them. The CDR3 contains 18 residues. Germline values: CDR1 MDHEN, CDR2 SYDVKM. The CDR3 sequence is CATLQHAVGGVGADTQYF. The DNA for the CDR3 is TGTGCCACCTTACAACATGCTGTCGGGGGAGTTGGCGCAGATACGCAGTATTTT.

This chain joins TRBV27 and TRBJ2-7, with 14 bases identical to TRBD2. CDR1 and CDR2 from the germline V gene are MNHEY and SMNVEV (reference sequence). This CDR3 spans 20 amino acids. J lost 2 bases, V lost 5 bases, and 17 bases had no gene match. The CDR3 sequence: CASSMTRLAGGPKIPYEQYF. The CDR3 DNA reads as TGTGCCAGCAGTATGACACGACTAGCGGGAGGGCCGAAAATCCCCTACGAGCAGTACTTC.

CDR3 nucleotide sequence: TGTGCGGCTAGTAAGACCGGGGAGCTGTTTTTT. The encoded protein is CAASKTGELFF. V and J are TRBV30 and TRBJ2-2, with D hard to call. The germline gives CDR1 GTSNPN, CDR2 SVGIG (reference sequence). The CDR3 has 11 residues.

V gene TRBV4-3 combines with J gene TRBJ1-2; D ambiguous. CDR3 length: 15 residues. Trimming left V 4 bases short and J 0 bases short, with 12 bases between. Germline lookup yields CDR1 LGHNA and CDR2 YSLEER. In DNA, the CDR3 is TGCGCCAGCAGCCCTCAATGGGGAGCTAACTATGGCTACACCTTC. It codes for CASSPQWGANYGYTF.

The chain uses TRBV28 and TRBJ2-6; maybe TRBD1 (6 bases). The CDR3 is made up of 15 amino acids. Deletions cut 6 bases from V and 3 bases from J, with 12 bases between. Germline CDR1 is MDHEN and CDR2 is SYDVKM. This chain's CDR3 is CASRLQGGGANVLTF. The CDR3 DNA is TGTGCCAGCAGGTTACAGGGTGGTGGGGCCAACGTCCTGACTTTC.

The genes are TRBV7-2 and TRBJ2-7; TRBD2 matches 8 bases. The V gene's germline CDR1 is SGHTA and CDR2 FQGNSA. The CDR3 loop spans 16 amino acids. V gave up 5 bases and J gave up 0 bases; unmatched junction bases: 9. CDR3 coding DNA: TGTGCCAGCAGCCCCGGGGGGGGAATAAGCTCCTACGAGCAGTACTTC. This encodes CASSPGGGISSYEQYF.

V and J are TRBV5-4 and TRBJ2-5; no clear D gene. This CDR3 is built from 13 residues. Germline CDR1 SGHNT, CDR2 YYREEE (reference sequence). Deletions cut 5 bases from V and 3 bases from J, with 11 bases between. This CDR3 reads CASSRSHEETQYF. The CDR3, as DNA: TGTGCCAGCAGTCGGAGTCACGAAGAGACCCAGTACTTC.

The DNA of the CDR3 is TGTGCCAGCAGTTCTCGTCCCGGGACAGGGAGCTACGAGCAGTACTTC. Translating it yields CASSSRPGTGSYEQYF. V gene TRBV28 combines with J gene TRBJ2-7; TRBD1 matches at 9 bases. V lost 4 bases, J lost 3 bases, and 10 bases stayed unmatched. From germline, CDR1 is MDHEN and CDR2 SYDVKM. The CDR3 runs to 16 residues.